A selection of T cell receptor beta chains follows, all from one sample in a study of cytomegalovirus exposure and HLA in healthy donors. Some clones are missing from TCRdb's copy, which holds only in-frame ones; the method was immunoSEQ multiplex PCR. The sample consists of about 74,000 clones, around 94% of them appearing once. The specimen sequenced was PBMCs. Receptors originate from a young man in good health and CMV-seropositive. CDR3s include the opening cysteine and the closing phenylalanine or tryptophan. The D gene is left open where the match is weak. Size values are once, few and many counts, or a class for expanded clones, and some rows have none.

abundance	v_gene	d_gene	j_gene	CDR3aa	CDR3nt
-	TRBV28	-	TRBJ1-3	CASSLTASPGNTIYF	TGTGCCAGCAGTCTGACAGCAAGCCCTGGAAACACCATATATTTT
few	TRBV2	TRBD2	TRBJ2-3	CATVKGRASGRASTDTQYF	TGTGCCACCGTAAAGGGTCGAGCTAGCGGGAGGGCCAGCACAGATACGCAGTATTTT
-	TRBV6-6	TRBD2	TRBJ2-1	CASSYSKQREWNEQFF	TGTGCCAGCAGTTACTCGAAACAGCGGGAGTGGAATGAGCAGTTCTTC
-	TRBV6-6	-	TRBJ2-7	CASSYRRERYEQYF	TGTGCCAGCAGTTACCGTCGGGAGAGGTACGAGCAGTACTTC
-	TRBV28	TRBD2	TRBJ2-1	CAGTSGTGEQFF	TGTGCCGGGACTAGCGGGACGGGTGAGCAGTTCTTC
-	TRBV6-1	TRBD1	TRBJ1-5	CASSDGTGVGSQPQHF	TGTGCCAGCAGTGACGGAACAGGGGTGGGCAGTCAGCCCCAGCATTTT
-	TRBV9	TRBD1	TRBJ2-2	CASTDRGTNTGELFF	TGTGCCAGCACCGACAGGGGCACGAACACCGGGGAGCTGTTTTTT
-	TRBV2	TRBD2	TRBJ2-2	CASWSGMSTGELFF	TGTGCCAGCTGGAGCGGGATGAGTACCGGGGAGCTGTTTTTT
-	TRBV5-1	TRBD1	TRBJ2-3	CASTPGQTTDTQYF	TGCGCCAGCACCCCGGGACAGACCACAGATACGCAGTATTTT
-	TRBV4-2	TRBD2	TRBJ2-2	CATGGAGGNTGELFF	TGTGCCACCGGCGGAGCGGGAGGGAACACCGGGGAGCTGTTTTTT
-	TRBV28	-	TRBJ1-2	CASSFQGYNGYTF	TGTGCCAGCAGTTTTCAGGGTTATAATGGCTACACCTTC
-	TRBV5-1	-	TRBJ2-7	CASSPSGLLTYEQYF	TGCGCCAGCAGCCCGTCGGGACTCCTAACCTACGAGCAGTACTTC
-	TRBV7-9	TRBD2	TRBJ2-7	CATLGGENEQYF	TGTGCCACCCTGGGGGGGGAAAACGAGCAGTACTTC
-	TRBV7-7	-	TRBJ2-5	CASSSGVGQETQYF	TGTGCTAGCAGCTCGGGGGTCGGCCAAGAGACCCAGTACTTC
-	TRBV18	TRBD1	TRBJ2-3	CASSPLRPGQGYTDTQYF	TGTGCCAGCTCACCGCTCCGACCGGGACAGGGGTACACAGATACGCAGTATTTT
-	TRBV2	TRBD2	TRBJ2-7	CASSVPSGRSYEQYF	TGTGCCAGCAGTGTGCCTAGCGGGAGGTCCTACGAGCAGTACTTC
-	TRBV6-5	TRBD2	TRBJ2-7	CASRGGSSYEQYF	TGTGCCAGCAGGGGCGGGAGCTCCTACGAGCAGTACTTC
-	TRBV5-1	-	TRBJ1-4	CASSLQGPPNEKLFF	TGCGCCAGCAGCTTGCAGGGCCCTCCTAATGAAAAACTGTTTTTT
-	TRBV5-1	-	TRBJ1-4	CASSLGTRNEKLFF	TGCGCCAGCAGCTTGGGTACACGAAATGAAAAACTGTTTTTT
-	TRBV2	TRBD1	TRBJ1-1	CASSEDRLMNTEAFF	TGTGCCAGCAGTGAGGACAGGCTTATGAACACTGAAGCTTTCTTT
-	TRBV25-1	TRBD1	TRBJ2-1	CASSGQGNEQFF	TGTGCCAGCAGTGGACAGGGTAATGAGCAGTTCTTC
-	TRBV2	-	TRBJ2-1	CASSGWERDSNNEQFF	TGTGCCAGCAGTGGATGGGAGAGGGATTCGAACAATGAGCAGTTCTTC
-	TRBV10-3	TRBD2	TRBJ2-7	CAISVGGSISEQYF	TGTGCCATCAGTGTAGGCGGGAGTATTTCCGAGCAGTACTTC
few	TRBV6-4	-	TRBJ1-1	CASSREGGNTEAFF	TGTGCCAGCAGTCGCGAAGGGGGAAACACTGAAGCTTTCTTT
once	TRBV2	TRBD1	TRBJ1-1	CASRTQGSGTEAFF	TGTGCCAGCAGAACACAGGGGTCAGGTACTGAAGCTTTCTTT
-	TRBV28	TRBD1	TRBJ1-3	CATGTGTLTGNTIYF	TGTGCCACTGGGACAGGTACCCTAACTGGAAACACCATATATTTT
once	TRBV5-1	-	TRBJ2-3	CASSFGQTDTQYF	TGCGCCAGCAGCTTCGGACAGACAGATACGCAGTATTTT
once	TRBV6-1	TRBD1	TRBJ2-7	CASRNRGRSPYEQYF	TGTGCCAGCAGGAACAGGGGGCGAAGTCCCTACGAGCAGTACTTC
-	TRBV23-1	-	TRBJ2-7	CASSQSLRSGGSYEQYF	TGCGCCAGCAGTCAAAGTCTCCGAAGCGGTGGCTCCTACGAGCAGTACTTC
-	TRBV27	-	TRBJ2-5	CASSVSAGFQETQYF	TGTGCCAGCAGTGTCTCAGCGGGTTTCCAAGAGACCCAGTACTTC
-	TRBV7-6	TRBD1	TRBJ2-7	CASSPRGDRVYEQYF	TGTGCCAGCAGCCCCCGGGGGGACAGGGTTTACGAGCAGTACTTC
-	TRBV19	TRBD1	TRBJ1-1	CASSMDRGGTEAFF	TGTGCCAGTAGTATGGACAGGGGGGGTACTGAAGCTTTCTTT
-	TRBV2	-	TRBJ1-1	CASSEDREAFF	TGTGCCAGCAGTGAGGACAGAGAAGCTTTCTTT
-	TRBV4-1	TRBD2	TRBJ2-1	CASSQAPLAGSYNEQFF	TGCGCCAGCAGCCAAGCCCCGCTAGCGGGAAGCTACAATGAGCAGTTCTTC
-	TRBV28	TRBD1	TRBJ2-7	CASSPWDRGSSYEQYF	TGTGCCAGCAGTCCCTGGGACAGGGGCTCTTCCTACGAGCAGTACTTC
-	TRBV19	-	TRBJ2-3	CASSPLAFSTDTQYF	TGTGCCAGTAGTCCCCTGGCCTTTAGCACAGATACGCAGTATTTT
-	TRBV6-6	-	TRBJ1-5	CASSSQGNQPQHF	TGTGCCAGCAGTTCCCAGGGCAATCAGCCCCAGCATTTT
-	TRBV10-3	-	TRBJ2-1	CAISLDSRGDNEQFF	TGTGCCATCAGTCTCGACTCGCGGGGCGACAATGAGCAGTTCTTC
-	TRBV7-8	-	TRBJ2-7	CASSLVAGITYEQYF	TGTGCCAGCAGCTTAGTTGCAGGAATCACCTACGAGCAGTACTTC
once	TRBV29-1	-	TRBJ2-1	CSVSPGLANNEQFF	TGCAGCGTTTCGCCGGGACTGGCCAACAATGAGCAGTTCTTC
-	TRBV5-8	-	TRBJ1-1	CASSSGVGVGTEAFF	TGTGCCAGCAGCTCTGGGGTAGGGGTGGGTACTGAAGCTTTCTTT
-	TRBV28	-	TRBJ2-5	CASSPYRELETQYF	TGTGCCAGCAGTCCGTACAGGGAGCTGGAGACCCAGTACTTC
once	TRBV9	-	TRBJ1-1	CASSVGLGRGGTEAFF	TGTGCCAGCAGCGTAGGTTTGGGCAGGGGCGGCACTGAAGCTTTCTTT
-	TRBV11-2	TRBD2	TRBJ2-7	CASSRTSARYEQYF	TGTGCCAGCAGCCGGACTAGCGCCCGCTACGAGCAGTACTTC
-	TRBV2	TRBD1	TRBJ2-3	CASRRTGDSTDTQYF	TGTGCCAGCAGAAGGACAGGGGACAGCACAGATACGCAGTATTTT
-	TRBV28	TRBD2	TRBJ2-7	CASSSGLAGFKAEQYF	TGTGCCAGCAGTTCAGGACTAGCGGGATTCAAGGCCGAGCAGTACTTC
-	TRBV27	-	TRBJ1-4	CASSFSPTNEKLFF	TGTGCCAGCAGTTTCAGTCCAACTAATGAAAAACTGTTTTTT
-	TRBV2	-	TRBJ1-5	CASSESSSNQPQHF	TGTGCCAGCAGTGAATCTAGTAGCAATCAGCCCCAGCATTTT
-	TRBV4-1	TRBD2	TRBJ2-7	CASSQATSGRSNEQYF	TGCGCCAGCAGCCAAGCGACTAGCGGGAGATCTAACGAGCAGTACTTC